The following is a TCR beta chain sequence with its context. There is no known antigen for this receptor. Base-call qualities are not available, and no considerably larger clone is one nucleotide away. The data are from a study of cytomegalovirus exposure and HLA in healthy donors (dated by TCRdb to 2016 to 2017). At the level of the whole study: The roughly 670 repertoires of the first cohort and the roughly 120 validation repertoires were produced on the same platform, according to a later analysis. The aim of the study was to test whether cataloging public T cell receptors could identify signatures of past pathogen exposure. In addition to the first cohort of approximately 670 subjects, a separate validation cohort of 100 to 150 different subjects was used. High-throughput TCR immunosequencing, statistical association of individual TCRs with disease status, and machine learning were combined to predict cytomegalovirus infection status. Study-wide findings and limitations: A later analysis had no HLA typing for the validation cohort, so co-occurrence there was scored across all 130 or so repertoires. A few of the identified cytomegalovirus-associated TCR beta chains were confirmed in vitro to be specific for cytomegalovirus antigens. It was suggested by the authors that the approach could potentially be generalized to other disease states and immunological phenotypes. Most TCR sequences were observed very rarely across donors, whereas some public TCRs were present in many individuals. A later analysis found that TCRs clustered in the first cohort also tended to co-occur in the 120 or so validation repertoires, with 90% to 95% of cluster scores above 0. Cytomegalovirus status was reported to be diagnosed by the classifier with high specificity and sensitivity in both the original and validation cohorts. The study listed 150 to 200 TCR beta chains as associated with cytomegalovirus.

The library relied on the immunoSEQ multiplex PCR assay. As for the authors' bioinformatics: A statistical classification framework was developed to diagnose cytomegalovirus status using the catalog of TCR beta chain sequences. TCRdb mirrors the immuneACCESS table, restricted to in-frame sequences. Some clones are absent from its copies; in checked studies, under half trace to an unresolved V gene, and the reason for the others is unknown. For V, J and clone size, that table is used; D and trimming come from the DNA. The sample records 150,000 to 200,000 clones, 70% to 90% of which are singletons. 2% to 2.5% of the sample is in the top ten clones. Separate from the roughly 630-subject first cohort, the validation cohort of 90 to 150 subjects was the group to which the donors belonged. Inclusive of the bounding cysteine and phenylalanine, the CDR3 is 12 residues long. Kept here is only the CDR3 DNA, which spans 36 bases and is read in frame from base 1. For this chain, trimming is 3 bases at the V end and 5 bases at the J end, and the number of junction bases without a gene match is 1. The germline V gene provides CDR1 SGDLS and CDR2 YYNGEE.

The clonotype comes from a woman aged 18 to 35 in good health and CMV-seronegative. The chain couples TRBV9 to TRBJ1-2, with 7 central nucleotides matching TRBD1. Sequencing used PBMCs. DNA sequence: TGTGCCAGCAGCGCACAGGGGTATGGCTACACCTTC. Its translation is CASSAQGYGYTF.